The 21 T cell receptor beta chains in this list originate from one sample, sequenced in a study of blood T cell repertoires in COVID-19 (dated by TCRdb to 2018 to 2021). The library was built by means of the immunoSEQ multiplex PCR assay. The immuneACCESS repertoire file appears here via TCRdb, limited to in-frame rearrangements. These files lack a portion of the clones; in checked studies, under half of the deficit traces to unresolved V genes, and the cause of the others is not known. The sample table records about 130,000 clones; roughly 77% of these occur just once. The ten most abundant clones make up 5% of the sample. The sequencing input was peripheral blood. The receptors stem from a woman in her 70s with COVID-19, enrolled during active disease.

The chain uses TRBV7-2 and TRBJ2-1, with D tentatively TRBD1 (6 bases). The V end was cut by 5 bases, the J end by 9 bases, with 23 bases between. Germline V CDR1 and CDR2: SGHTA, FQGNSA. This CDR3 is 16 amino acids long. The DNA for the CDR3 is TGTGCCAGCAGCATCTCTCCGGGGACAAGCGGAAGTGAGCAGTTCTTC. It is translated as CASSISPGTSGSEQFF.

This clone was found a few times. The rearrangement links TRBV3-1 (or the pseudogene TRBV3-2) to TRBJ2-1; TRBD2 matches 7 bases. The J segment lost 7 bases and the V segment lost 4 bases, leaving 10 bases of the junction unmatched. Germline values: CDR1 LGHDT, CDR2 YNNKEL (reference sequence). The CDR3 runs to 15 residues. CDR3: CASSRRDYPMNEQFF. CDR3 bases: TGTGCCAGCAGCCGACGGGACTACCCTATGAATGAGCAGTTCTTC.

This rearrangement joins TRBV5-4 to TRBJ1-3, with a possible D match to TRBD1 (6 bases). The CDR3 length is 16 residues. With 7 bases removed from V and 2 bases from J, the gap between germline ends came to 19 bases. Germline lookup yields CDR1 SGHNT and CDR2 YYREEE (reference sequence). The CDR3 coding sequence is TGTGCCAGCCCCGGCAGGGGTGTGTTCCCTGGAAACACCATATATTTT. Encoded protein: CASPGRGVFPGNTIYF.

This clone was detected once. The chain employs TRBV7-2 and TRBJ2-5; the D gene is possibly TRBD1 (5 bases). Germline values: CDR1 SGHTA, CDR2 FQGNSA. Trimming stripped 3 bases from V and 0 bases from J, with 8 bases between. The CDR3 sequence is 14 residues long. CDR3: CASSFDSNQETQYF. CDR3 nucleotides: TGTGCCAGCAGCTTTGACAGCAACCAAGAGACCCAGTACTTC.

This chain connects TRBV5-1 to TRBJ2-2; perhaps TRBD2 as D (5 bases). The V end was cut by 7 bases, the J end by 7 bases, with 17 bases between. This CDR3 contains 14 residues. CDR1 and CDR2 from the germline V gene are SGHRS and YFSETQ. DNA for the CDR3: TGCGCCAGCTCCAGAGCTCGGGAAGGCGGGGAGCTGTTTTTT. The encoded protein is CASSRAREGGELFF.

This clone was seen a few times. The chain uses TRBV7-8 and TRBJ2-1, with 9 bases aligning to TRBD2. Germline CDR1 SGHVS, CDR2 FQNEAQ. V lost 8 bases, J lost 6 bases, and 8 bases stayed unmatched. The CDR3 extends over 14 amino acids. The CDR3 DNA follows: TGTGCCAGCGGACCAGCGGGGGGCCGCAATGAGCAGTTCTTC. Translation gives CASGPAGGRNEQFF.

The table lists this clone with a count of one. CDR3 sequence (DNA): TGTGCCAGCAGCTTCGGGGGAGGTGAGCAGTTCTTC. Translated, it gives CASSFGGGEQFF. The chain recombines TRBV5-6 with TRBJ2-1; perhaps TRBD2 as D (6 bases). V was clipped by 2 bases and J by 9 bases, with 9 bases between them. The CDR3 extends over 12 amino acids. Germline-derived CDR1 and CDR2 are SGHDT and YYEEEE. Full variable domain (remainder filled in from reference TRBV5-6 and TRBJ2-1): DAGVTQSPTHLIKTRGQQVTLRCSPKSGHDTVSWYQQALGQGPQFIFQYYEEEERQRGNFPDRFSGHQFPNYSSELNVNALLLGDSALYLCASSFGGGEQFFGPGTRLTVL.

The chain has TRBV7-2 and TRBJ2-7; 7 bases line up with TRBD2. Trimming at V came to 6 bases and at J to 3 bases, leaving 11 bases not matched to a gene. CDR1 and CDR2 from the germline V gene are SGHTA and FQGNSA. The CDR3 consists of 15 residues. The CDR3 loop is CASSPRAGPYYEQYF. DNA of the CDR3: TGTGCCAGCAGTCCGCGAGCGGGGCCCTACTACGAGCAGTACTTC.

V usage is TRBV18 and J usage is TRBJ1-1; D is unresolved. The V gene lost 6 bases and the J gene lost 0 bases, with 8 bases spanning the gap. This CDR3 is 13 amino acids long. Germline CDR1 KGHSH, CDR2 LQKENI. In nucleotides, the CDR3 is TGTGCCAGCTCCGTAACACTGAACACTGAAGCTTTCTTT. It translates to CASSVTLNTEAFF.

This chain links TRBV10-3 with TRBJ2-5; perhaps TRBD2 as D (5 bases). The CDR3 has 13 amino acids. Germline loops: CDR1 ENHRY, CDR2 SYGVKD. Trimming removed 4 bases from V and 3 bases from J, with 9 bases in between. The CDR3 here is CAISGGEKETQYF. In DNA form, the CDR3 reads TGTGCCATCAGTGGGGGAGAGAAAGAGACCCAGTACTTC.

The table lists this clone with a count of one. The V gene is TRBV4-3, the J gene TRBJ1-3; tentatively, D is TRBD1 (6 bases). With 3 bases removed from V and 5 bases from J, the gap between germline ends came to 20 bases. CDR1 and CDR2 (germline): LGHNA, YSLEER. The CDR3 length is 17 residues. CDR3 DNA sequence: TGCGCCAGCAGCCAGGCGGCCGCGGGGGCGCAGAGAAACACCATATATTTT. Encoded protein: CASSQAAAGAQRNTIYF.

DNA for the CDR3: TGTGCCAGTAGTAGGACCAGGACAGGGGATGAAAAACTGTTTTTT. It encodes CASSRTRTGDEKLFF. J is TRBJ1-4 and V is TRBV19; 9 nucleotides agree with TRBD1. Germline V lookup: CDR1 LNHDA, CDR2 SQIVND (reference sequence). Germline trimming cut 4 bases from V and 6 bases from J; bases unmatched to any gene: 6. The CDR3 covers 15 residues.

V usage is TRBV28 and J usage is TRBJ1-1; 8 nucleotides line up with TRBD1. The CDR3 is 15 residues long. With V trimmed by 5 bases and J by 0 bases, 5 bases remained unmatched. Germline-derived CDR1 and CDR2 are MDHEN and SYDVKM. CDR3 in DNA: TGTGCCAGCAGTCCGGGACAGGTCGTGAACACTGAAGCTTTCTTT. This codes for CASSPGQVVNTEAFF.

The chain is built from TRBV2 and TRBJ2-7, with a weak D call TRBD2 (5 bases). Trimming shortened V by 8 bases and J by 4 bases, and 18 bases separated the two germline ends. The CDR3 runs to 14 residues. Germline loops: CDR1 SNHLY, CDR2 FYNNEI. The chain's CDR3 is CASFSADGVYEQYF. As DNA, the CDR3 is TGTGCCAGCTTTTCAGCGGATGGCGTGTACGAGCAGTACTTC. Based on the CDR3 plus reference TRBV2 and TRBJ2-7, the full variable domain is EPEVTQTPSHQVTQMGQEVILRCVPISNHLYFYWYRQILGQKVEFLVSFYNNEISEKSEIFDDQFSVERPDGSNFTLKIRSTKLEDSAMYFCASFSADGVYEQYFGPGTRLTVT.

The gene calls are TRBV6-5 and TRBJ1-1; D gene ambiguous. The CDR3 is made up of 13 amino acids. Trimming cost V 6 bases and J 7 bases, with 15 bases left between them. Looked up from germline, CDR1 is MNHEY and CDR2 is SVGAGI. The CDR3 bases are TGTGCCAGCAGCCCACGAGGAACCGGTGAAGCTTTCTTT. It codes for CASSPRGTGEAFF.

This clone was recorded only once. The rearrangement uses TRBV7-8 and TRBJ1-3; 9 bases are a match to TRBD1. With 0 bases clipped from V and 4 bases from J, the junction kept 1 base outside the gene matches. The germline CDR1 and CDR2 sequences are SGHVS and FQNEAQ. This CDR3 region has 15 residues. The CDR3 DNA reads TGTGCCAGCAGCTTAGCGACAGGGGGAGGAAACACCATATATTTT. Its protein is CASSLATGGGNTIYF.

There are a few counts of this clone. J is TRBJ1-6 and V is TRBV9, with D unresolved. There are 16 residues in the CDR3. CDR1 and CDR2 (germline): SGDLS, YYNGEE. Trimming stripped 1 base from V and 9 bases from J, with 17 bases between. DNA for the CDR3: TGTGCCAGCAGCGTAAATAGTGAGGTCCTGGGTTCACCCCTCCACTTT. It codes for CASSVNSEVLGSPLHF.

V is TRBV10-3 and J is TRBJ1-2; D might be TRBD1 (5 bases). CDR3 size: 12 residues. Germline-derived CDR1 and CDR2 are ENHRY and SYGVKD. Trimming took 10 bases from V and 6 from J, leaving 15 bases between them. CDR3 bases: TGTGCCACCCACTCTAACAGGAATGGCTACACCTTC. The encoded protein is CATHSNRNGYTF.

The chain recombines TRBV29-1 with TRBJ2-5; tentatively, D is TRBD1 (5 bases). The V gene lost 4 bases and the J gene lost 4 bases, with 10 bases spanning the gap. The germline CDR1 and CDR2 sequences are SQVTM and ANQGSEA. The CDR3 extends over 12 amino acids. CDR3 amino acids: CSVVSGLETQYF. The CDR3 DNA reads TGCAGCGTTGTATCAGGGCTAGAGACCCAGTACTTC.

The CDR3 spells CASSLTQNNEQFF. CDR3 in DNA: TGTGCCAGCAGCTTAACACAAAACAATGAGCAGTTCTTC. The V call is TRBV7-3, the J call TRBJ2-1, with D unclear. Germline V gene lookup returns CDR1 SGHTA and CDR2 FQGTGA. This CDR3 is 13 amino acids long. Trimming removed 0 bases at V and 5 bases at J, with 5 bases between. The entire variable domain, with the rest obtained from reference TRBV7-3 and TRBJ2-1, is as follows: GAGVSQTPSNKVTEKGKYVELRCDPISGHTALYWYRQSLGQGPEFLIYFQGTGAADDSGLPNDRFFAVRPEGSVSTLKIQRTERGDSAVYLCASSLTQNNEQFFGPGTRLTVL.

The chain carries TRBV27 and TRBJ2-3, with 11 bases identical to TRBD1. CDR3 length: 16 amino acids. Losses at the gene ends were 5 bases for V and 2 bases for J; bases not matched to a gene: 6. Looked up from germline, CDR1 is MNHEY and CDR2 is SMNVEV (reference sequence). The CDR3 DNA reads as TGTGCCAGCAGTCCACCGGACAGGGGGCTCACAGATACGCAGTATTTT. Encoded protein: CASSPPDRGLTDTQYF.